These 14 T cell receptor beta chains originate from one sample sequenced in a study of T cell responses to AZD1222 COVID-19 vaccine. Produced via immunoSEQ multiplex PCR; TCRdb's table is partial and in-frame only. The profile covers 130,000 to 150,000 clones, with 75% to 95% appearing a single time and more than 3% taken by the ten largest. The sequencing used peripheral blood, collected on day 0 of AZD1222 vaccination. The receptor source for this set is an adult in good health.

The chain employs TRBV5-1 and TRBJ2-1, with 14 bases lining up with TRBD2. Germline loops: CDR1 SGHRS, CDR2 YFSETQ. V lost 4 bases, J lost 4 bases, and 10 bases stayed unmatched. This CDR3 region has 18 residues. As DNA, the CDR3 is TGCGCCAGCAGCCAAGGACAGGGACTAGCGGGGGATTACAATGAGCAGTTCTTC. Amino acids: CASSQGQGLAGDYNEQFF.

The chain couples TRBV27 to TRBJ1-6, with D maybe TRBD1 (6 bases). V lost 6 bases, J lost 5 bases, and 14 bases lay in between. This CDR3 has 15 amino acids. The germline CDR1 and CDR2 sequences are MNHEY and SMNVEV (reference sequence). The CDR3 spells CASSQGQGNNSPLHF. The CDR3 DNA is TGTGCCAGCAGCCAGGGGCAGGGGAATAATTCACCCCTCCACTTT.

This chain links TRBV7-3 with TRBJ2-7; 9 nucleotides line up with TRBD2. CDR1 and CDR2 from the germline V gene are SGHTA and FQGTGA. The trim removed 1 base at V and 6 bases at J, leaving 4 bases unmatched. The length of the CDR3 is 14 residues. The CDR3 sequence: CASSLRAGGAEQYF. The DNA for the CDR3 is TGTGCCAGCAGCTTAAGAGCGGGAGGAGCCGAGCAGTACTTC.

This chain uses TRBV5-6 with TRBJ2-2, with TRBD1 matching 9 bases. The CDR3 runs 13 residues. V was clipped by 4 bases and J by 7 bases; unmatched bases: 2. Per germline, CDR1 SGHDT and CDR2 YYEEEE. The CDR3 region is CASSGTGIGELFF. The CDR3, as DNA: TGTGCCAGCAGCGGGACAGGGATCGGGGAGCTGTTTTTT. Drawing the rest from reference TRBV5-6 and TRBJ2-2, the complete variable domain is DAGVTQSPTHLIKTRGQQVTLRCSPKSGHDTVSWYQQALGQGPQFIFQYYEEEERQRGNFPDRFSGHQFPNYSSELNVNALLLGDSALYLCASSGTGIGELFFGEGSRLTVL.

This chain links TRBV24-1 with TRBJ2-7; 7 bases map to TRBD2. From germline, CDR1 is KGHDR and CDR2 SFDVKD. The CDR3 has 15 amino acids. The ends lost 7 bases at V and 0 bases at J; junction bases unmatched: 8. The CDR3 loop reads CATSSSGASSYEQYF. The CDR3, as DNA: TGTGCCACCAGCTCGAGCGGGGCAAGCTCCTACGAGCAGTACTTC.

This chain connects TRBV9 to TRBJ2-1; D may correspond to TRBD1 or TRBD2 (5 bases each). CDR3 length: 17 amino acids. From germline, CDR1 is SGDLS and CDR2 YYNGEE. V dropped 3 bases and J dropped 8 bases, with 24 bases sitting between them. Here the CDR3 reads CASSANLGGVSEDEQFF. In DNA form, the CDR3 reads TGTGCCAGCAGCGCCAACCTTGGGGGAGTCAGCGAGGATGAGCAGTTCTTC.

This chain connects TRBV25-1 to TRBJ1-1; weak D call: TRBD1 (6 bases). Germline loops: CDR1 MGHDK, CDR2 SYGVNS. The CDR3 loop spans 16 amino acids. Trimming pared 6 bases from V and 4 bases from J, leaving 21 bases between. The CDR3 loop is CASRTTNRAGGTEAFF. CDR3 coding DNA: TGTGCCAGCAGAACAACGAACAGGGCTGGGGGCACTGAAGCTTTCTTT.

The chain employs TRBV19 and TRBJ1-1; 7 nucleotides line up with TRBD1. The J segment lost 6 bases and the V segment lost 6 bases, leaving 10 bases of the junction unmatched. The CDR3 is made up of 14 amino acids. The germline gives CDR1 LNHDA, CDR2 SQIVND (reference sequence). For the CDR3, the DNA is TGTGCCAGTAGGAACAGGACAGGTCTCTCTGAAGCTTTCTTT. Translating it yields CASRNRTGLSEAFF.

CDR3 sequence reads: CASSWLGNTGELFF. The CDR3 coding sequence is TGTGCCAGCAGTTGGTTGGGTAACACCGGGGAGCTGTTTTTT. The gene calls are TRBV6-2 or TRBV6-3 and TRBJ2-2; D uncertain. The CDR3 sequence is 14 residues long. V dropped 4 bases and J dropped 2 bases, with 8 bases sitting between them. CDR1 MNHEY and CDR2 SVGEGT come from the germline V gene.

The J gene is TRBJ1-4, the V gene TRBV7-9; D is unclear. In germline, CDR1 is SEHNR, CDR2 FQNEAQ (reference sequence). Trimming removed 1 base at V and 0 bases at J, with 15 bases between. This CDR3 region has 18 residues. CDR3: CASSLVGNPGATNEKLFF. The CDR3 bases are TGTGCCAGCAGCTTAGTCGGCAATCCAGGAGCAACTAATGAAAAACTGTTTTTT.

This chain joins TRBV6-5 and TRBJ1-2; no definite D call. V lost 6 bases to trimming and J lost 4 bases, with 12 bases between them. The germline CDR1 and CDR2 sequences are MNHEY and SVGAGI. CDR3 length: 13 residues. The CDR3 nucleotides read TGTGCCAGCAGCCCCACAGCTCTCTATGGCTACACCTTC. Translating it yields CASSPTALYGYTF.

Here the CDR3 DNA reads TGTGCCAGCAGCCCTGCTAGCGGGAAGGTTAATGAGCAGTTCTTC. Its protein is CASSPASGKVNEQFF. The chain is built from TRBV7-9 and TRBJ2-1; 9 bases are shared with TRBD2. Trimming at V came to 5 bases and at J to 7 bases, leaving 9 bases not matched to a gene. Germline loops: CDR1 SEHNR, CDR2 FQNEAQ (reference sequence). The CDR3 is 15 residues long.

The V call is TRBV5-1, the J call TRBJ2-5, with D possibly being TRBD1 or TRBD2 (5 bases each). This CDR3 has 14 residues. V was cut by 4 bases and J by 1 base, with 11 bases left in between. Germline CDR1 and CDR2: SGHRS and YFSETQ. The CDR3 protein is CASSTGTAQETQYF. The CDR3, as DNA: TGCGCCAGCAGCACCGGGACGGCCCAAGAGACCCAGTACTTC.

The J gene is TRBJ1-2, the V gene TRBV11-2, with 8 bases matching TRBD1. V was clipped by 3 bases and J by 0 bases; unmatched bases: 0. The CDR3 totals 14 residues. From germline, CDR1 is SGHAT and CDR2 FQNNGV. CDR3 bases: TGTGCCAGCAGCTTGACAGGGGCTAACTATGGCTACACCTTC. Translation gives CASSLTGANYGYTF.